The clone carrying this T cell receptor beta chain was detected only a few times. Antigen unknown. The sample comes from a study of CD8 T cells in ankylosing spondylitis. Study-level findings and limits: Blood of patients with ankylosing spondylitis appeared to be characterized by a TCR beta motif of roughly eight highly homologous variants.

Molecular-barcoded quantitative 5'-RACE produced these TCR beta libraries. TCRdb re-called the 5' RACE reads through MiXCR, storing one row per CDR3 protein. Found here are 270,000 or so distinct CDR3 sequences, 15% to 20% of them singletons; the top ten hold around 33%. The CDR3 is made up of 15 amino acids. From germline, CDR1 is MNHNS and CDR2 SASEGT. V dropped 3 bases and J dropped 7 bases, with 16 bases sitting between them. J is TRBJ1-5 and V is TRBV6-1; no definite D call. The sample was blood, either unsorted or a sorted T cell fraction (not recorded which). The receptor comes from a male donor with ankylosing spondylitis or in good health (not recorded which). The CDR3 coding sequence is TGTGCCAGCAGTGATAACGGCCAAATGGAGCAGCCCCAGCATTTT. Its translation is CASSDNGQMEQPQHF.